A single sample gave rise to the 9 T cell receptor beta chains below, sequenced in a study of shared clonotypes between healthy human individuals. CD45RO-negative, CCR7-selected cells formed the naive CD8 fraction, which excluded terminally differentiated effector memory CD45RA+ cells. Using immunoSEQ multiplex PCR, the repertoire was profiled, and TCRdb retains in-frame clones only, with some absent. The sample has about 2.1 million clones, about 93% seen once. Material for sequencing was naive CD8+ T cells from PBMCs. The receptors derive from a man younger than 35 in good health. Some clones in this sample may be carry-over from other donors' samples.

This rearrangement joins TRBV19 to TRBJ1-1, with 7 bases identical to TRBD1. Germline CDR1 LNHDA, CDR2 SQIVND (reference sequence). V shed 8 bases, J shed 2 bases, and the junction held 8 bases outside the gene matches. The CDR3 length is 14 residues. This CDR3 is CASATWTGNTEAFF. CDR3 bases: TGTGCCAGTGCAACCTGGACAGGTAACACTGAAGCTTTCTTT.

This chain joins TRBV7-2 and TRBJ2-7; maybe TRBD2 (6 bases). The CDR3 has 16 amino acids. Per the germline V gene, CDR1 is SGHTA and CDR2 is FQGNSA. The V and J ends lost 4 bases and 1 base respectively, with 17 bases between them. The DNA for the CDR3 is TGTGCCAGCAGCTCGGTGGTGGGGGGTGAATCCTACGAGCAGTACTTC. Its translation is CASSSVVGGESYEQYF. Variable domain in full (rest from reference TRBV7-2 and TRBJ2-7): GAGVSQSPSNKVTEKGKDVELRCDPISGHTALYWYRQSLGQGLEFLIYFQGNSAPDKSGLPSDRFSAERTGGSVSTLTIQRTQQEDSAVYLCASSSVVGGESYEQYFGPGTRLTVT.

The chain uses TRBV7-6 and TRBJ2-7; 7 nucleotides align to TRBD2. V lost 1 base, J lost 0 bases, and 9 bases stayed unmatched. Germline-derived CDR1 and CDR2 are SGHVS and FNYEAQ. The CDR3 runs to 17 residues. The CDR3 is CASSLVGSGYVSYEQYF. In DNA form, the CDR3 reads TGTGCCAGCAGCTTAGTAGGTAGCGGGTACGTCTCCTACGAGCAGTACTTC. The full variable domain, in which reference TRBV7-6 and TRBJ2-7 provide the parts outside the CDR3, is GAGVSQSPRYKVTKRGQDVALRCDPISGHVSLYWYRQALGQGPEFLTYFNYEAQQDKSGLPNDRFSAERPEGSISTLTIQRTEQRDSAMYRCASSLVGSGYVSYEQYFGPGTRLTVT.

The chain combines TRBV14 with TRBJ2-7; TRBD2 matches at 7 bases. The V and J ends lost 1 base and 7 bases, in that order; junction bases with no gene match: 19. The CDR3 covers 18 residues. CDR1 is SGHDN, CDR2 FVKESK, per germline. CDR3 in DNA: TGTGCCAGCAGCCAAGGAAGGGGCACGACTAGCCACCCTTGGGAGCAGTACTTC. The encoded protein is CASSQGRGTTSHPWEQYF. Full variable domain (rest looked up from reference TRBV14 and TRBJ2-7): EAGVTQFPSHSVIEKGQTVTLRCDPISGHDNLYWYRRVMGKEIKFLLHFVKESKQDESGMPNNRFLAERTGGTYSTLKVQPAELEDSGVYFCASSQGRGTTSHPWEQYFGPGTRLTVT.

CDR3 coding DNA: TGTGCCAGCAGCTTAGGCGAGGGGCTCCGGGAGACCCAGTACTTC. Its translation: CASSLGEGLRETQYF. This chain links TRBV13 with TRBJ2-5; D may correspond to TRBD1 or TRBD2 (5 bases each). The CDR3 totals 15 residues. The germline gives CDR1 PRHDT, CDR2 FYEKMQ (reference sequence). V was cut by 0 bases and J by 5 bases, with 13 bases left in between.

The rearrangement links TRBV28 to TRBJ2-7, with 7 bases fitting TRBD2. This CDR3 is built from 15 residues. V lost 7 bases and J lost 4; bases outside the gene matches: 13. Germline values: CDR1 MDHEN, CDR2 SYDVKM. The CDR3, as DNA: TGTGCCAGCACCATGGGAGGGGAGGGGCCGTACGAGCAGTACTTC. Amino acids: CASTMGGEGPYEQYF. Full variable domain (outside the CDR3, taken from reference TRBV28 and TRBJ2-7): DVKVTQSSRYLVKRTGEKVFLECVQDMDHENMFWYRQDPGLGLRLIYFSYDVKMKEKGDIPEGYSVSREKKERFSLILESASTNQTSMYLCASTMGGEGPYEQYFGPGTRLTVT.

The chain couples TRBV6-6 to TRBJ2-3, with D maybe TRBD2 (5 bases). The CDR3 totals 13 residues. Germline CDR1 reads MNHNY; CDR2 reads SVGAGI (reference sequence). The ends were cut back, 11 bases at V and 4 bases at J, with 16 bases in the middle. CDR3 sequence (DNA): TGTGCCGCAAGACGGGATAGGTCAGATACGCAGTATTTT. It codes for CAARRDRSDTQYF.

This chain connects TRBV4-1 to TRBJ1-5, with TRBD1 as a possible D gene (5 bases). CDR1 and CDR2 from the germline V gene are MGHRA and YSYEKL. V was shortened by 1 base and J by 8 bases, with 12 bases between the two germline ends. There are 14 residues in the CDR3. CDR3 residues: CASSQVVAGKPQHF. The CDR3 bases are TGCGCCAGCAGCCAAGTTGTGGCAGGGAAGCCCCAGCATTTT.

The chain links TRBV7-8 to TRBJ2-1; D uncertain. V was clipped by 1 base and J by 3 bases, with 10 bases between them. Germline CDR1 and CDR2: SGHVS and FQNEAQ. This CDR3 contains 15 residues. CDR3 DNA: TGTGCCAGCAGCTTAGGGACCGGGTACTACAATGAGCAGTTCTTC. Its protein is CASSLGTGYYNEQFF.